The sequence of this T cell receptor (beta chain) was determined in a study of T cell changes during pregnancy in multiple sclerosis. The protocol was immunoSEQ multiplex PCR, while the TCRdb copy is restricted to in-frame clones and leaves out a portion. Found here are tens of thousands of clones, 92% of them singletons; the top ten hold roughly 2.1%. The V and J ends lost 0 bases and 2 bases respectively, with 9 bases between them. This CDR3 region has 15 residues. CDR1 is MNHEY and CDR2 is SMNVEV in the germline V gene (reference sequence). Source: peripheral blood, taken in the second trimester of pregnancy. This chain uses TRBV27 with TRBJ2-3; TRBD1 is a possible D gene (6 bases). The source of this sequence is a female donor with multiple sclerosis, enrolled in a pregnancy study. DNA for the CDR3: TGTGCCAGCAGTTTATCCGGACAGAACACAGATACGCAGTATTTT. Protein: CASSLSGQNTDTQYF.